This is a list of T cell receptor beta chains from one sample in a study of blood T cell repertoires in COVID-19. Clones were read by immunoSEQ multiplex PCR, and TCRdb kept only the in-frame ones, dropping some. The data contain about 250,000 clones, 85% of them seen just once; the ten biggest clones take up about 9.3%. Sequenced material: PBMCs or T cells enriched from blood (not recorded which). The receptors were sampled from a woman between 50 and 59 years old with acute COVID-19. CDR3s include the opening cysteine and the closing phenylalanine or tryptophan. A D gene is named only where the DNA matches it firmly. The listing skips clone size in some rows; elsewhere it reads once, few, many or a size class.

>.|TRBV12-3/TRBV12-4|.|TRBJ2-1
TGTGCCAGCAGTCCTCAGAAGGGGAATGAGCAGTTCTTC
CASSPQKGNEQFF
>.|TRBV9|TRBD1|TRBJ1-4
TGTGCCAGCAGCTTTCGGACAGGCGAGCGGGAAAAACTGTTTTTT
CASSFRTGEREKLFF
>few|TRBV6-1|TRBD1|TRBJ1-2
TGTGCCAGCAGTGGCACGCCGGGACAGGGAACGAGCTATGGCTACACCTTC
CASSGTPGQGTSYGYTF
>.|TRBV6-2/TRBV6-3|.|TRBJ1-6
TGTGCCAGCAGTTCGCAACCTGGGAGACGGAATAATTCACCCCTCCACTTT
CASSSQPGRRNNSPLHF
>few|TRBV3-1/TRBV3-2|.|TRBJ2-7
TGTGCCAGCTCCCCCAATATAGCCTCCTACGAGCAGTACTTC
CASSPNIASYEQYF
>.|TRBV3-1/TRBV3-2|TRBD2|TRBJ2-1
TGTGCCAGCAGCCAAGACTTTACTAGCGGGGGGGCCTCCTACAATGAGCAGTTCTTC
CASSQDFTSGGASYNEQFF
>.|TRBV7-6|.|TRBJ1-1
TGTGCCAGCAGCTTAAAGAACGGTGAAGCTTTCTTT
CASSLKNGEAFF
>.|TRBV5-4|TRBD2|TRBJ2-3
TGTGCCAGCAGCCCGCGACTAGCGGGGGGGCCGGGAGATACGCAGTATTTT
CASSPRLAGGPGDTQYF
>.|TRBV5-6|TRBD2|TRBJ2-3
TGTGCCAGCAGTAAGGGACTAGCGGGTTCACGCACAGATACGCAGTATTTT
CASSKGLAGSRTDTQYF
>.|TRBV12-5|.|TRBJ2-1
TGTGCTAGTGGTGACTGGGAGCAGTTCTTC
CASGDWEQFF
>.|TRBV19|.|TRBJ1-2
TGTGCCAGTAGTTCCTCCAGGGTGGAATATGGCTACACCTTC
CASSSSRVEYGYTF
>few|TRBV3-1/TRBV3-2|.|TRBJ1-3
TGTGCCAGCAGCCAAGGGATGGGGGCGCGTGGAAACACCATATATTTT
CASSQGMGARGNTIYF
>once|TRBV4-1|.|TRBJ1-5
TGCGCCAGCAGCCAAGAATTACAGTTCAGTCAGCCCCAGCATTTT
CASSQELQFSQPQHF
>.|TRBV7-6|.|TRBJ2-2
TGTGCCAGCAGCTTAGGTATGAGGAGTCGCAACACCGGGGAGCTGTTTTTT
CASSLGMRSRNTGELFF
>once|TRBV3-1/TRBV3-2|TRBD1|TRBJ1-2
TGTGCCAGCAGCCCAGGGGGCGGTTATGGCTACACCTTC
CASSPGGGYGYTF
>.|TRBV30|.|TRBJ1-1
TGTGCCTGGAGTGTAGTTCATGCGGGCTCCACTGAAGCTTTCTTT
CAWSVVHAGSTEAFF
>.|TRBV10-3|.|TRBJ1-4
TGTGCCATCAGTGACTGGAGGGGTGCAACTAATGAAAAACTGTTTTTT
CAISDWRGATNEKLFF
>.|TRBV30|TRBD1|TRBJ1-3
TGTGCCTGGCGAGAAGGACAGGGGGCCTCTGGAAACACCATATATTTT
CAWREGQGASGNTIYF
>.|TRBV7-9|TRBD1|TRBJ1-3
TGTGCCAGCAGATCCGACAGGGCTGGAAACACCATATATTTT
CASRSDRAGNTIYF
>.|TRBV30|.|TRBJ1-2
TGTGCCTGGAGTGGGACAAGCTACTATGGCTACACCTTC
CAWSGTSYYGYTF
>once|TRBV4-2|.|TRBJ2-2
TGTGCCAGCAGCCAAGAAGAGAGTTACGGGGAGCTGTTTTTT
CASSQEESYGELFF
>.|TRBV9|.|TRBJ1-1
TGTGCCAGCAGCGTAGAGGGGGACACTGAAGCTTTCTTT
CASSVEGDTEAFF
>.|TRBV27|.|TRBJ1-2
TGTGCCAGCACCCCCATAGCGGGCGGCTCCAATGGCTACACCTTC
CASTPIAGGSNGYTF
>.|TRBV25-1|TRBD2|TRBJ2-3
TGTGCCAGCAGCTTAGCGGGGGCAGATACGCAGTATTTT
CASSLAGADTQYF
>.|TRBV9|.|TRBJ1-1
TGTGCCAGCAGCGTAGGTCGGGACAACCCCGATGAAGCTTTCTTT
CASSVGRDNPDEAFF
>.|TRBV19|.|TRBJ1-1
TGTGCCAGTAGTAGTCAGGTGAACACTGAAGCTTTCTTT
CASSSQVNTEAFF
>.|TRBV28|TRBD1|TRBJ1-5
TGTGCCAGCCAGGGGACAGTAAGCAATCAGCCCCAGCATTTT
CASQGTVSNQPQHF
>.|TRBV7-9|.|TRBJ1-5
TGTGCCAGCAGCTTAGAGTATGGATTTGCAGGGGATGATCAGCCCCAGCATTTT
CASSLEYGFAGDDQPQHF
>.|TRBV5-1|.|TRBJ1-1
TGCGCCAGCAGAACCCAGGGGCAGGGCCCTGAAGCTTTCTTT
CASRTQGQGPEAFF
>.|TRBV9|TRBD2|TRBJ2-1
TGTGCCAGCACCCGGGAGGGATCCTACAATGAGCAGTTCTTC
CASTREGSYNEQFF
>.|TRBV5-6|.|TRBJ1-2
TGTGCCAGCAGCTTGGGCAGACAGTCACCCTATGGCTACACCTTC
CASSLGRQSPYGYTF
>.|TRBV9|TRBD1|TRBJ1-1
TGTGCCAGCACCAAAGGGGGCGGAAGGGCCGGCACTGAAGCTTTCTTT
CASTKGGGRAGTEAFF
>.|TRBV9|.|TRBJ2-3
TGTGCCAGCAGCGTAGGGAGCTTTACAGATACGCAGTATTTT
CASSVGSFTDTQYF
>once|TRBV5-4|.|TRBJ1-4
TGTGCCAGCAGCTTCTCTCCCTCCCGGACTAATGAAAAACTGTTTTTT
CASSFSPSRTNEKLFF
>.|TRBV7-6|TRBD1|TRBJ1-2
TGTGCCAGCAGCAGGACAGGGGATTATGGCTACACCTTC
CASSRTGDYGYTF
>.|TRBV2|TRBD2|TRBJ2-1
TGTGCCAGCTTGACTAGCGGGGGGGCGAGGGAGCAGTTCTTC
CASLTSGGAREQFF
>.|TRBV30|.|TRBJ1-2
TGTGCCTCCAACCCCAGGCGGGGGGCCCGTGGCTACACCTTC
CASNPRRGARGYTF
>.|TRBV5-4|TRBD1|TRBJ2-7
TGTGCCAGCAGCCGGGACAGGGCTGGAGAGCAGTACTTC
CASSRDRAGEQYF
>.|TRBV15|TRBD2|TRBJ2-7
TGTGCCACCAGCAGAGGGACTAGCGGGGTCTACGAGCAGTACTTC
CATSRGTSGVYEQYF
>.|TRBV10-3|TRBD1|TRBJ2-2
TGTGCCATCAGTGCCCGGACAGGGGAGGTCGGGGAGCTGTTTTTT
CAISARTGEVGELFF
>.|TRBV9|TRBD1|TRBJ2-1
TGTGCCAGCAGCTTCACGGGACAGGGGACCGGTGAGCAGTTCTTC
CASSFTGQGTGEQFF
>.|TRBV13|.|TRBJ1-5
TGTGCCAGCAGCTTAGCCGGGGTTACTAGCAATCAGCCCCAGCATTTT
CASSLAGVTSNQPQHF
>.|TRBV5-1|TRBD2|TRBJ2-1
TGCGCCAGCAGCCTTAGCGGGGGGGCTTGGGAGCAGTTCTTC
CASSLSGGAWEQFF
>.|TRBV9|TRBD2|TRBJ2-1
TGTGCCAGCAGCGATCCGGGACTAGCGGGGAATGAGCAGTTCTTC
CASSDPGLAGNEQFF
>.|TRBV19|.|TRBJ1-5
TGTGCCAGTCGAGACACTCCTCGGAGGAATCAGCCCCAGCATTTT
CASRDTPRRNQPQHF
>.|TRBV18|.|TRBJ1-2
TGTGCCAGCTCACCATCAGGTAGTCCCGGCTACACCTTC
CASSPSGSPGYTF
>.|TRBV5-1|.|TRBJ1-1
TGCGCCAGCAGCTTGAGATCTCTTAGCATGAACACTGAAGCTTTCTTT
CASSLRSLSMNTEAFF
>once|TRBV7-9|.|TRBJ1-3
TGTGCCAGCAGCCAAGGGGTCTCTGGAAACACCATATATTTT
CASSQGVSGNTIYF
>.|TRBV7-8|TRBD1|TRBJ2-7
TGTGCCAGCAGCCGCCGGGACAGGGGTACCCAAACCTACGAGCAGTACTTC
CASSRRDRGTQTYEQYF
>.|TRBV4-3|.|TRBJ2-2
TGCGCCAGCAGCCAAGTCGCAGGTCCCGCTGACACCGGGGAGCTGTTTTTT
CASSQVAGPADTGELFF
>.|TRBV3-1/TRBV3-2|TRBD1|TRBJ1-6
TGTGCCAGCAGCCAAGGGACAGGGGGCTATTCACCCCTCCACTTT
CASSQGTGGYSPLHF
>.|TRBV5-1|.|TRBJ1-1
TGCGCCAGCAGCTTGGATACGGGGGAAGCTTTCTTT
CASSLDTGEAFF
>.|TRBV5-1|.|TRBJ1-1
TGCGCCAGCAGCTTGGATTCCCCGGGGGGCGCTTCACCCTCGGACACTGAAGCTTTCTTT
CASSLDSPGGASPSDTEAFF
>.|TRBV7-9|TRBD2|TRBJ2-5
TGTGCCAGCAGCTGGGGACTAGCGGTTGAAGAGACCCAGTACTTC
CASSWGLAVEETQYF
>.|TRBV19|TRBD1|TRBJ2-4
TGTGCCACCCGGGACAGGGAACCCAAAAACATTCAGTACTTC
CATRDREPKNIQYF
>.|TRBV6-1|.|TRBJ1-2
TGTGCCAGCAGTGACAGGGTTGGGAACTATGGCTACACCTTC
CASSDRVGNYGYTF
>.|TRBV5-1|.|TRBJ2-7
TGCGCCAGCAGCTTGGGTACAGGGTACGTGGACGAGCAGTACTTC
CASSLGTGYVDEQYF